This is a list of T cell receptor beta chains from one sample in a study of T-cell reconstitution after alpha-beta-depleted transplantation in children. TCRdb reanalysed the PCR reads using MiXCR and keeps one entry per CDR3 protein. The sample contains roughly 220,000 distinct CDR3 sequences, about 8.2% of which appear only once. Material: PBMCs, mostly from graft donor cells, obtained 360 days after TCRalphabeta/CD19-depleted stem cell transplant. The receptor set was obtained from a male patient aged 2 to 10 who had a stem cell transplant for acute myeloid leukemia, so the T cells may come from the graft donor. Each CDR3 is given with its conserved first and last residue. A D gene is named only where the DNA matches it firmly. Not all rows give a size; the values are once, few, many and, for expanded clones, a class.

j_gene | v_gene | abundance | d_gene | len | CDR3aa | CDR3nt
TRBJ1-5 | TRBV3-1 | many | NA | 15 | CASSQGSRTYQPQHF | TGTGCCAGCAGCCAGGGTAGCAGGACCTATCAGCCCCAGCATTTT
TRBJ1-2 | TRBV27 | many | TRBD1 | 13 | CASSTGSNYGYTF | TGTGCCAGCTCGACAGGGTCTAACTATGGCTACACCTTC
TRBJ2-7 | TRBV20-1 | NA | NA | 12 | CSARGTEYEQYF | TGCAGTGCTAGAGGGACAGAGTACGAGCAGTACTTC
TRBJ2-5 | TRBV10-3 | few | TRBD2 | 17 | CAISELAGGPSQETQYF | TGTGCCATCAGTGAATTAGCGGGAGGGCCATCTCAAGAGACCCAGTACTTC
TRBJ1-4 | TRBV11-2 | NA | NA | 13 | CASSRLLDEKLFF | TGTGCCAGCAGCCGTCTCCTCGATGAAAAACTGTTTTTT
TRBJ2-1 | TRBV10-3 | many | NA | 13 | CAISPRNYHEQFF | TGTGCCATCAGTCCGAGAAACTATCATGAGCAGTTCTTC
TRBJ2-1 | TRBV24-1 | many | TRBD2 | 15 | CATSANSGGSREQFF | TGTGCCACCAGTGCTAATAGCGGGGGGTCGCGTGAGCAGTTCTTC
TRBJ2-2 | TRBV12-3/TRBV12-4 | few | TRBD2 | 16 | CASKSRLAVNTGELFF | TGTGCCAGCAAGAGTCGCCTAGCGGTGAACACCGGGGAGCTGTTTTTT
TRBJ1-1 | TRBV20-1 | many | TRBD1 | 12 | CSASPTGAEAFF | TGCAGTGCTAGCCCGACAGGGGCTGAAGCTTTCTTT
TRBJ2-3 | TRBV27 | NA | NA | 16 | CASSVAGFSSTDTQYF | TGTGCCAGCAGTGTGGCAGGGTTCTCTAGCACAGATACGCAGTATTTT
TRBJ2-5 | TRBV18 | many | NA | 14 | CASSALAGEETQYF | TGTGCCAGCTCCGCCTTGGCAGGGGAAGAGACCCAGTACTTC
TRBJ2-1 | TRBV20-1 | NA | TRBD1 | 17 | CSASGYTRDRGLGEQFF | TGCAGTGCTAGTGGCTACACCCGGGACAGGGGGCTTGGGGAGCAGTTCTTC
TRBJ2-7 | TRBV4-3 | NA | TRBD1 | 16 | CASSQAGEGGNYEQYF | TGCGCCAGCAGCCAAGCGGGCGAAGGGGGCAACTACGAGCAGTACTTC